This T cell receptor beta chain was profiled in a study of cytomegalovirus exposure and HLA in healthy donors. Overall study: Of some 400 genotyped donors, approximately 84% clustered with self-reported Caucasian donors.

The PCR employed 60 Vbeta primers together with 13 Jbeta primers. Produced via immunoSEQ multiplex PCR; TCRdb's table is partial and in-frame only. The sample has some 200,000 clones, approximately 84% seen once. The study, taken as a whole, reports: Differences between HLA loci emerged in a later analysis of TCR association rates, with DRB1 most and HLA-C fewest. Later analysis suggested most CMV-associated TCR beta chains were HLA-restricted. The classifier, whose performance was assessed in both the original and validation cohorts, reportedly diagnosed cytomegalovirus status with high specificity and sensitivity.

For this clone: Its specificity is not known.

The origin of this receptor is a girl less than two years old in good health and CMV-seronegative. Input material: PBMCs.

Here the CDR3 reads CASRVHRLLAGGRGTQYF. The CDR3 DNA reads as TGTGCCAGCAGGGTCCACCGCCTACTAGCGGGGGGCCGAGGGACCCAGTACTTC. The genes are TRBV7-2 and TRBJ2-5; 12 nucleotides agree with TRBD2. CDR1 SGHTA and CDR2 FQGNSA come from the germline V gene. The CDR3 is 18 residues long. V trimming: 6 bases; J trimming: 7 bases; junction bases outside the gene matches: 18.